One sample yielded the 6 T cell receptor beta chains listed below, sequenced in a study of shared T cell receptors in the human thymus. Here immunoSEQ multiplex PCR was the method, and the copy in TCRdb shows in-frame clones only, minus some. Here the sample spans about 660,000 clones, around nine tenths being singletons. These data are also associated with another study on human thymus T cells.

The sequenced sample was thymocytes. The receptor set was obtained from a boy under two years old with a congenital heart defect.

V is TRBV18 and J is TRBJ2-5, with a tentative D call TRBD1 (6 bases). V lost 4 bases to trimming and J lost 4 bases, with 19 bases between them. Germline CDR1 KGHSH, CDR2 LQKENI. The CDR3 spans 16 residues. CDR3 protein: CASSQRPTRTAETQYF. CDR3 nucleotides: TGTGCCAGCTCACAGAGACCGACAAGGACAGCAGAGACCCAGTACTTC.

The CDR3 protein is CASSLFGKRVTQYF. DNA for the CDR3: TGTGCCAGCAGTTTATTCGGGAAAAGGGTTACGCAGTATTTT. The genes are TRBV27 and TRBJ2-3; D might be TRBD2 (5 bases). V was cut by 1 base and J by 8 bases, with 13 bases left in between. CDR1 MNHEY and CDR2 SMNVEV come from the germline V gene (reference sequence). This CDR3 is built from 14 residues.

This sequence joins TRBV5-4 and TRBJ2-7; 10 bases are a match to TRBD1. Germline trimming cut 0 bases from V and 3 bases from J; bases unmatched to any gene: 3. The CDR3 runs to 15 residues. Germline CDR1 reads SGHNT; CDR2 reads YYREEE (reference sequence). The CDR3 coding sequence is TGTGCCAGCAGCTTGGGGGGGGACAGGGGCTACGAGCAGTACTTC. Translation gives CASSLGGDRGYEQYF.

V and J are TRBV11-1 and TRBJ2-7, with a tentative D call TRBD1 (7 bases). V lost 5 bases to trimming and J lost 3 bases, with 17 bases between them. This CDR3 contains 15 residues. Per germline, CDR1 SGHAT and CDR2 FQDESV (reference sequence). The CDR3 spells CASSPAGQGGYEQYF. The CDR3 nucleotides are TGTGCCAGCAGCCCGGCGGGGCAGGGGGGCTACGAGCAGTACTTC.

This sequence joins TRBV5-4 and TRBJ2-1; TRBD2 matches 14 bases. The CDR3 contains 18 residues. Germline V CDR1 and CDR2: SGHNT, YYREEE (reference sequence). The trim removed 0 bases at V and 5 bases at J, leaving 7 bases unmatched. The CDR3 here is CASSLGLAGGPSHNEQFF. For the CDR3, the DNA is TGTGCCAGCAGCTTGGGACTAGCGGGAGGGCCTTCCCACAATGAGCAGTTCTTC. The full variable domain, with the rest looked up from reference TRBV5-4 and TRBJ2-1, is ETGVTQSPTHLIKTRGQQVTLRCSSQSGHNTVSWYQQALGQGPQFIFQYYREEENGRGNFPPRFSGLQFPNYSSELNVNALELDDSALYLCASSLGLAGGPSHNEQFFGPGTRLTVL.

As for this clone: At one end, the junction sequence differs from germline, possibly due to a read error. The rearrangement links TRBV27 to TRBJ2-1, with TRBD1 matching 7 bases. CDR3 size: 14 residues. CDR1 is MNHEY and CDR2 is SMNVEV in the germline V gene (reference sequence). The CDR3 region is CANSLRGRHNEQFF. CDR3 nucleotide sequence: TGTGCCAACAGTTTAAGGGGGCGTCACAATGAGCAGTTCTTC.